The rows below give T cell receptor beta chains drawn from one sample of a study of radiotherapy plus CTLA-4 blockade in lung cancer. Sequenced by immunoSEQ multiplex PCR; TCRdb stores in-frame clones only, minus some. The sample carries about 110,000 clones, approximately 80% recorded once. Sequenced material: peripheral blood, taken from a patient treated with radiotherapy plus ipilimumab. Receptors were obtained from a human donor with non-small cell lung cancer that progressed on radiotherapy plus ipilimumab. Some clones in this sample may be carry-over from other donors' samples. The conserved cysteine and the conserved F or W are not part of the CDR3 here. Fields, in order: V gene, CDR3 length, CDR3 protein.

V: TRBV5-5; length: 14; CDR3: ASSLELRNSGNTIY
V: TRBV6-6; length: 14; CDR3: ASSYLQGVSSYEQY
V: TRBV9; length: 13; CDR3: ASSVDSGGGETQY
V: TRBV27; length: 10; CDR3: ASGRGGGRYT
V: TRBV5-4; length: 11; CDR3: ASSRDSGGPLH
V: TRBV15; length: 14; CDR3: ATSREAGEGNQPQH
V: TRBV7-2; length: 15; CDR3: ASSFRDTSLKDSGYT
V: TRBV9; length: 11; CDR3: ASSAYGGSTIY
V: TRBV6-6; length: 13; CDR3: ASSPFSLGAKGYT
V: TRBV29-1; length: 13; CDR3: SVEGLAGGGKTQY
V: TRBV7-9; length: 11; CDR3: ASSFDRGNEQF
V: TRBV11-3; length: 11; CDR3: ASSLRERSEAF
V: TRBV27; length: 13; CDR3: ASSLGARVGQPQH
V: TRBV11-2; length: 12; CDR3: ASSGGGAWETQY
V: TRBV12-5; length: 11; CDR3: ASGLQGAQGYT
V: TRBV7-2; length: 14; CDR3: ASSLGLAGGNNEQF
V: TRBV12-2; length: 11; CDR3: ASRLDERSPPF
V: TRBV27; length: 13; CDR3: ASSFVHIRYSPLH
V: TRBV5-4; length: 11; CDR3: ASSQGRAETQY
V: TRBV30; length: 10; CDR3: AWTLVDYGYT
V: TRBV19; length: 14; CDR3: ASSIIIQGASTEAF
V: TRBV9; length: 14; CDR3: ANLKQETSNTGELF
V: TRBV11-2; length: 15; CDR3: ASSRRTSGVYSDTQY
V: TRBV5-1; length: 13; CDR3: ASSLLGTVNTEAF
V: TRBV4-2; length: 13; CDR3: ASSLRGTNTGELF
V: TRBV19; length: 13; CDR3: ASSTTGGSGNTIY
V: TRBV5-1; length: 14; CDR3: ASSLDRAGSYNEQF
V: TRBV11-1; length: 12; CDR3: ASSLRGPGYEQY